This TCR beta chain was recorded in a study of cytomegalovirus exposure and HLA in healthy donors. The PCR employed 60 Vbeta primers together with 13 Jbeta primers. In the study's own analysis: It was a later analysis that counted about 80 million unique TCR beta chains, of which 9 million to 13 million were shared. Assay used: immunoSEQ multiplex PCR; TCRdb lists only in-frame clones, some missing. V and J calls and clone size follow that table, whereas D and trimming were derived from the DNA. The sample holds just over 200,000 clones, 82% seen once. The CDR3 is made up of 16 amino acids. V dropped 2 bases and J dropped 1; count of bases not matched to a gene: 8. CDR1 is MGHRA and CDR2 is YSYEKL in the germline V gene. Comment on this clone: Its antigen is unknown.

General study points: A later analysis reportedly identified an Asian-associated ancestry cluster as carrying fewer N-insertions than the approximately 710-donor mean. The productive fraction for most TCR beta V segments was about 90% or about 30% in an earlier analysis.

This clonotype was sampled from a woman aged 35 to 49 in good health and CMV-seronegative. The chain has TRBV4-1 and TRBJ2-7; 7 positions match TRBD2. Sample: PBMCs. The DNA of the CDR3 is TGCGCCAGCAGCCAATCCTTCGCGGGAGAGTCCTACGAGCAGTACTTC. As protein: CASSQSFAGESYEQYF.